A single sample gave rise to the 10 T cell receptor beta chains below, sequenced in a study of siplizumab effects on memory and regulatory T cells. Repertoires were generated with immunoSEQ multiplex PCR, while TCRdb's copy carries only in-frame clones and drops some. The sample holds some 62,000 clones; roughly 80% are singletons and the top ten take around 3.8%. Input material: memory CD4+ T cells sorted from blood. These receptors were obtained from a human donor in good health.

The V and J genes are TRBV19 and TRBJ2-2; D unresolved. The germline CDR1 and CDR2 sequences are LNHDA and SQIVND (reference sequence). The CDR3 totals 12 residues. Trimming left V 3 bases short and J 8 bases short, with 7 bases between. The CDR3 DNA is TGTGCCAGTAGTATTCGGGTAGGGGAGCTGTTTTTT. This translates into CASSIRVGELFF.

The rearrangement uses TRBV6-6 and TRBJ1-4; the D is unclear. Deletions cut 6 bases from V and 2 bases from J, with 7 bases between. Germline CDR1 is MNHNY and CDR2 is SVGAGI (reference sequence). This CDR3 is 13 amino acids long. The DNA for the CDR3 is TGTGCCAGCAGAGGACCGACTAATGAAAAACTGTTTTTT. Amino acid sequence: CASRGPTNEKLFF.

The V gene is TRBV6-5, the J gene TRBJ1-5; no clear D. Between the trimmed V and J ends, which lost 3 bases and 2 bases, there was a span of 5 bases. Germline V lookup: CDR1 MNHEY, CDR2 SVGAGI. This CDR3 region has 13 residues. The chain's CDR3 is CASSYRGNQPQHF. In DNA, the CDR3 is TGTGCCAGCAGTTATCGAGGCAATCAGCCCCAGCATTTT.

V usage is TRBV11-3 and J usage is TRBJ2-1; D uncertain. The CDR3 has 13 residues. CDR1 and CDR2 (germline): SGHNT, YENEEA. Trimming removed 8 bases at V and 0 bases at J, with 8 bases between. CDR3 protein: CASGVNSYNEQFF. The CDR3 DNA follows: TGTGCCAGCGGGGTAAACTCCTACAATGAGCAGTTCTTC.

This chain joins TRBV7-8 and TRBJ2-5, with 7 bases identical to TRBD2. The germline V gene encodes CDR1 SGHVS and CDR2 FQNEAQ. Unmatched junction bases numbered 7, after V lost 2 bases and J lost 7 bases. This CDR3 region has 14 residues. CDR3 coding DNA: TGTGCCAGCAGCTTATTGGAGGGACTAACGACCCAGTACTTC. As protein: CASSLLEGLTTQYF.

This clone was observed a handful of times. The chain joins TRBV2 to TRBJ2-3; possibly TRBD2 for D (5 bases). This CDR3 spans 16 amino acids. Trimming left V 3 bases short and J 4 bases short, with 17 bases between. In germline, CDR1 is SNHLY, CDR2 FYNNEI. The CDR3 coding sequence is TGTGCCAGCAGTGACCCTCGGAGGACTGGCGCAGATACGCAGTATTTT. It translates to CASSDPRRTGADTQYF.

The gene calls are TRBV6-5 and TRBJ1-6; D is uncertain. There are 15 residues in the CDR3. V was pared by 2 bases and J by 5 bases, with 10 bases between. CDR1 MNHEY and CDR2 SVGAGI come from the germline V gene. The CDR3 DNA follows: TGTGCCAGCAGTTACGTCGACGGTGATAATTCACCCCTCCACTTT. Translation gives CASSYVDGDNSPLHF.

This clone was found once. J is TRBJ1-4 and V is TRBV5-1; D gene ambiguous. Germline V gene data show CDR1 as SGHRS and CDR2 as YFSETQ. CDR3 length: 15 amino acids. V gave up 4 bases and J gave up 7 bases, with 17 bases separating them. CDR3 protein: CASSGESVLGEKLFF. For the CDR3, the DNA is TGCGCCAGCAGCGGAGAGAGTGTTTTAGGTGAAAAACTGTTTTTT.

The chain uses TRBV19 and TRBJ1-2; the D is unclear. The V gene's germline CDR1 is LNHDA and CDR2 SQIVND (reference sequence). This CDR3 is built from 12 residues. Trimming took 0 bases from V and 8 from J, leaving 7 bases between them. This chain's CDR3 is CASSIEGRGYTF. The CDR3 DNA sequence: TGTGCCAGTAGTATAGAAGGGCGAGGCTACACCTTC.

The gene calls are TRBV18 and TRBJ1-3; 7 bases are a match to TRBD1. Trimming at V came to 2 bases and at J to 0 bases, leaving 7 bases not matched to a gene. Germline V CDR1 and CDR2: KGHSH, LQKENI. The CDR3 totals 17 residues. The CDR3 reads CASSPSGQSYSGNTIYF. DNA for the CDR3: TGTGCCAGCTCACCATCGGGACAGTCCTACTCTGGAAACACCATATATTTT. Looking up the rest from reference TRBV18 and TRBJ1-3 gives the full variable domain: NAGVMQNPRHLVRRRGQEARLRCSPMKGHSHVYWYRQLPEEGLKFMVYLQKENIIDESGMPKERFSAEFPKEGPSILRIQQVVRGDSAAYFCASSPSGQSYSGNTIYFGEGSWLTVV.